This passage covers 22 T cell receptor beta chains from one sample sequenced in a study of regulatory T cells in long-lasting Graves disease. With iRepertoire HTBI primers and Arm-PCR of CDR3 regions, TCR beta libraries were built. TCRdb fed the multiplex PCR reads into MiXCR, producing one record per CDR3 protein. The sample holds 380,000 or so distinct CDR3 sequences, about 16% seen once. Time point indicated: newly diagnosed GD, antithyroid drugs for less than 3 months. RNA extracted from PBMCs served as the sequencing template. The data were also submitted as part of a second study, on T cells in Graves' hyperthyroidism and ophthalmopathy.

The material was peripheral blood mononuclear cells (PBMCs), obtained at new diagnosis, from a patient treated with antithyroid drugs. These receptors were taken from a young woman with Graves disease.

This clonotype was found many times. The rearrangement links TRBV28 to TRBJ2-7; D is uncertain. Germline values: CDR1 MDHEN, CDR2 SYDVKM. The V gene lost 6 bases and the J gene lost 4 bases, with 13 bases spanning the gap. CDR3 size: 13 residues. CDR3 nucleotide sequence: TGTGCCAGCAGCCGCCGGGTTGAGTACGAGCAGTACTTC. Translating it yields CASSRRVEYEQYF.

This clonotype showed up many times. J is TRBJ2-3 and V is TRBV11-2, with D maybe TRBD1 (7 bases). CDR1 and CDR2 (germline): SGHAT, FQNNGV. The V gene lost 4 bases and the J gene lost 2 bases, with 19 bases spanning the gap. The CDR3 extends over 17 amino acids. The CDR3 region is CASSWGDPGTVTDTQYF. CDR3 DNA sequence: TGTGCCAGCAGCTGGGGGGATCCGGGGACAGTCACAGATACGCAGTATTTT.

As to this clonotype: A much larger clone lies a single base off, so this may be a read error. The chain combines TRBV13 with TRBJ2-1; tentatively, D is TRBD1 (6 bases). The CDR3 covers 13 residues. The V gene's germline CDR1 is PRHDT and CDR2 FYEKMQ (reference sequence). V gave up 8 bases and J gave up 5 bases, with 13 bases separating them. The CDR3 loop reads CASREQGHNEQFF. The DNA for the CDR3 is TGTGCCAGCCGAGAGCAGGGGCACAATGAGCAGTTCTTC.

The chain employs TRBV4-1 and TRBJ2-6; 11 bases are a match to TRBD1. Germline CDR1 reads MGHRA; CDR2 reads YSYEKL. CDR3 size: 19 residues. V was clipped by 3 bases and J by 3 bases; unmatched bases: 10. CDR3 sequence: CASSQAGGQGAFGANVLTF. The DNA for the CDR3 is TGCGCCAGCAGCCAGGCTGGAGGACAGGGGGCTTTTGGGGCCAACGTCCTGACTTTC.

This clonotype appeared many times. This chain joins TRBV28 and TRBJ2-7, with 7 nucleotides matching TRBD2. The junction had 10 bases not matched to a gene; V was cut back by 9 bases and J by 2 bases. Germline loops: CDR1 MDHEN, CDR2 SYDVKM. The CDR3 has 14 amino acids. The CDR3 reads CASVASGPTYEQYF. The CDR3 nucleotides read TGTGCCAGTGTCGCTAGCGGTCCTACCTACGAGCAGTACTTC.

This clonotype showed up many times. The rearrangement joins TRBV9 to TRBJ2-1, with D maybe TRBD1 (6 bases). Germline CDR1 and CDR2: SGDLS and YYNGEE. This CDR3 spans 16 amino acids. Trimming removed 6 bases at V and 6 bases at J, with 22 bases between. CDR3 region: CASTPTGLGGFNEQFF. CDR3 in DNA: TGTGCCAGCACTCCCACAGGGCTAGGAGGTTTCAATGAGCAGTTCTTC.

The V call is TRBV15, the J call TRBJ2-6; TRBD1 is a possible D gene (6 bases). The CDR3 totals 18 residues. Looked up from germline, CDR1 is LNHNV and CDR2 is YYDKDF (reference sequence). V shed 1 base and J shed 0 bases, with 13 bases lying between them. For the CDR3, the DNA is TGTGCCACCAGCAGAGTCCGGGACACGACCTCTGGGGCCAACGTCCTGACTTTC. It codes for CATSRVRDTTSGANVLTF.

This clonotype was seen ten or more times. This sequence joins TRBV2 and TRBJ1-4; 8 bases align to TRBD1. CDR3 length: 14 amino acids. The junction had 8 bases not matched to a gene; V was cut back by 7 bases and J by 7 bases. Germline CDR1 reads SNHLY; CDR2 reads FYNNEI. Here the CDR3 DNA reads TGTGCCAGCATTACGGACAGGGCGAGTGAAAAACTGTTTTTT. It yields the protein CASITDRASEKLFF.

This clonotype was recorded at least ten times. The chain is built from TRBV2 and TRBJ2-5; D is uncertain. This CDR3 contains 12 residues. Germline CDR1 and CDR2: SNHLY and FYNNEI. The ends were cut back, 7 bases at V and 2 bases at J, with 8 bases in the middle. The chain's CDR3 is CASMPSQETQYF. Here the CDR3 DNA reads TGTGCCAGCATGCCTAGTCAAGAGACCCAGTACTTC.

This clonotype was observed at least ten times. The chain carries TRBV7-8 and TRBJ2-7, with TRBD1 matching 8 bases. J lost 5 bases, V lost 2 bases, and 8 bases had no gene match. CDR1 and CDR2 from the germline V gene are SGHVS and FQNEAQ. This CDR3 is 15 amino acids long. The CDR3 DNA follows: TGTGCCAGCAGCTTATATCAGGGGGCAGTAAACGAGCAGTACTTC. Translated: CASSLYQGAVNEQYF.

This clonotype was counted ten times or more. The rearrangement uses TRBV13 and TRBJ2-5; no clear D gene. This CDR3 has 14 residues. Germline V gene data show CDR1 as PRHDT and CDR2 as FYEKMQ (reference sequence). Deletions cut 5 bases from V and 2 bases from J, with 12 bases between. The CDR3 sequence: CASSPRTKQETQYF. CDR3 sequence (DNA): TGTGCCAGCAGCCCCCGGACCAAACAAGAGACCCAGTACTTC.

The chain combines TRBV4-2 with TRBJ2-7; TRBD1 is a possible D gene (5 bases). The CDR3 consists of 15 residues. V was shortened by 0 bases and J by 3 bases, with 12 bases between the two germline ends. Germline lookup yields CDR1 LGHNA and CDR2 YNFKEQ. CDR3 region: CASSQELGQDYEQYF. DNA of the CDR3: TGTGCCAGCAGCCAAGAGTTGGGGCAGGACTACGAGCAGTACTTC.

On this clonotype: A read error may account for a junction end that differs from germline. This sequence joins TRBV7-7 and TRBJ2-5; the match to TRBD2 covers 7 bases. Germline V lookup: CDR1 SSHAT, CDR2 FNYEAQ (reference sequence). The CDR3 contains 15 residues. CDR3 sequence: CASSKSGALQETQYF. CDR3 DNA: TGTGCTAGCAGCAAAAGCGGGGCCCTACAAGAGACCCAGTACTTC.

This clonotype has at least ten counts. The chain has TRBV28 and TRBJ2-1; TRBD2 matches at 9 bases. The V and J ends lost 6 bases and 2 bases, in that order; junction bases with no gene match: 5. Germline V gene lookup returns CDR1 MDHEN and CDR2 SYDVKM. This CDR3 has 15 residues. CDR3 bases: TGTGCCAGCAGGCTTAGCGGGAGAACCTACAATGAGCAGTTCTTC. Translated, it gives CASRLSGRTYNEQFF.

Many counts were recorded for this clonotype. This chain uses TRBV28 with TRBJ1-2; D call uncertain. This CDR3 has 17 amino acids. Germline V gene sequence: CDR1 MDHEN, CDR2 SYDVKM. V lost 7 bases and J lost 2, with 23 bases in between. CDR3 residues: CASTPNPLQSLNYGYTF. Here the CDR3 DNA reads TGTGCCAGCACCCCCAACCCCCTACAGAGCCTAAACTATGGCTACACCTTC.

This clonotype was detected ten times or more. The J gene is TRBJ2-1, the V gene TRBV2, with a tentative D call TRBD2 (5 bases). V was cut by 4 bases and J by 4 bases, with 5 bases left in between. This CDR3 has 12 residues. Germline V gene sequence: CDR1 SNHLY, CDR2 FYNNEI. The CDR3 protein is CASSGGYNEQFF. DNA for the CDR3: TGTGCCAGCAGTGGAGGGTACAATGAGCAGTTCTTC.

This clonotype was seen repeatedly, ten times or more. V gene TRBV5-1 combines with J gene TRBJ2-3; 8 bases fit TRBD1. The J segment lost 2 bases and the V segment lost 4 bases, leaving 9 bases of the junction unmatched. This CDR3 has 16 amino acids. Per germline, CDR1 SGHRS and CDR2 YFSETQ. The CDR3 loop is CASSIYRGMATDTQYF. CDR3 coding DNA: TGCGCCAGCAGCATTTACAGGGGGATGGCCACAGATACGCAGTATTTT. The entire variable domain, with the rest obtained from reference TRBV5-1 and TRBJ2-3, is as follows: KAGVTQTPRYLIKTRGQQVTLSCSPISGHRSVSWYQQTPGQGLQFLFEYFSETQRNKGNFPGRFSGRQFSNSRSEMNVSTLELGDSALYLCASSIYRGMATDTQYFGPGTRLTVL.

At least ten counts were recorded for this clonotype. As DNA, the CDR3 is TGTGCCAGCTCCTCGACAGGGGAGGGGAGCACTGAAGCTTTCTTT. Its translation: CASSSTGEGSTEAFF. The chain recombines TRBV18 with TRBJ1-1, with 8 nucleotides matching TRBD1. Germline values: CDR1 KGHSH, CDR2 LQKENI. The V segment lost 6 bases and the J segment 4 bases; nucleotides outside the gene matches: 10. This CDR3 has 15 amino acids.

This clonotype was recorded many times. The V and J genes are TRBV12-3 or TRBV12-4 and TRBJ1-6, with a tentative D call TRBD1 (6 bases). The ends were cut back, 6 bases at V and 7 bases at J, with 19 bases in the middle. The CDR3 runs to 16 residues. The CDR3 sequence is CASSPWRGGLNSPLHF. CDR3 DNA sequence: TGTGCCAGCAGCCCCTGGAGGGGGGGACTCAATTCACCCCTCCACTTT.

Many counts were recorded for this clonotype. The V and J genes are TRBV3-1 and TRBJ1-1, with D tentatively TRBD1 (6 bases). The CDR3 has 13 amino acids. V dropped 0 bases and J dropped 8 bases, with 10 bases sitting between them. Germline V gene sequence: CDR1 LGHDT, CDR2 YNNKEL (reference sequence). The CDR3 loop is CASSQDQGREAFF. CDR3 DNA: TGTGCCAGCAGCCAAGATCAGGGGCGGGAAGCTTTCTTT.

This clonotype was seen many times. The gene calls are TRBV11-2 and TRBJ2-7, with 9 bases lining up with TRBD1. V was clipped by 6 bases and J by 6 bases; unmatched bases: 9. Germline V gene sequence: CDR1 SGHAT, CDR2 FQNNGV. The CDR3 runs 14 residues. The CDR3 nucleotides are TGTGCCAGCAGTTCCTTGACAGGGGGTTTCGAGCAGTACTTC. Amino acids: CASSSLTGGFEQYF.

This clonotype has a count of ten or more. The V gene is TRBV30, the J gene TRBJ2-1; 10 bases match TRBD2. The J segment lost 8 bases and the V segment lost 3 bases, leaving 10 bases of the junction unmatched. Looked up from germline, CDR1 is GTSNPN and CDR2 is SVGIG (reference sequence). The CDR3 is made up of 15 amino acids. CDR3 in amino acids: CAWSSPQREGHEQFF. CDR3 sequence (DNA): TGTGCCTGGAGCTCACCTCAGCGGGAGGGCCATGAGCAGTTCTTC.